This T cell receptor (beta chain) originates from a study of shared clonotypes between healthy human individuals (dated by TCRdb to about 2020). At the level of the whole study: The cohort comprised a couple of women and a few men aged 18 to 49 years. Per donor, three plates each were used for CD4 naive and CD4 memory, two for CD8 naive, and one for CD8 memory. The study deeply sequenced blood TCR repertoires of five healthy adults to estimate repertoire size and the extent of clonotype sharing between individuals. To increase sequencing depth and limit assay-specific biases, TCR repertoire library preparation and sequencing were carried out by different laboratories using diverse techniques. Between about 0.94 and 8.9 billion PBMCs per donor were obtained by leukapheresis. General study outcomes and caveats: Because the study included a small number of donors, the genetic and exposure-history diversity represented was limited. Rarefaction of sorted-subset datasets indicated incomplete sequencing despite the large sequencing depth. Sharing across four donors was observed for approximately 5% of naive CD4, less than 4% of naive CD8, 2% to 2.5% of memory CD4, and about 0.4% of memory CD8 clonotypes. Sampling was restricted to blood, and TCR repertoires in tissues likely differ from the TCR repertoires found in blood. Estimated clonotype richness was generally larger for naive than for memory subsets. Pairwise subsampling led to the expectation that sequencing depth would affect the degree of clonotype sharing among donors. Compared with non-shared clonotypes, the clonotypes found in all four sorted-subset donors had higher generation probabilities.

As concerns this clone: The antigen it recognizes is unknown. Base qualities are missing; no much larger clone stands one base away.

Cut back by 3 bases and 1 base, the V and J ends lie 12 bases apart. The CDR3 covers 15 residues, taking in both the cysteine and the phenylalanine. The only DNA kept is the CDR3, 45 bases in frame from the first base. The germline V gene specifies MNHNS as CDR1 and SASEGT as CDR2. The donors were healthy, HIV-negative adults who had no recently reported acute infections or vaccinations. Every donor was a Caucasian adult living in Nashville, Tennessee, USA. Magnetic negative selection was used to enrich CD4+ T cells, after which naive cells were positively selected on CD45RA and the negative fraction became the memory subset. Blood was collected by leukapheresis, and PBMCs were isolated by Ficoll-Histopaque density gradient centrifugation and then cryopreserved in liquid nitrogen vapor phase. Purity and quantity of every magnetically sorted T cell population were checked by analytical flow cytometry. Genomic DNA was isolated from every sorted fraction and measured by UV absorbance on a Nanodrop 2000c.

Using the deep immunoSEQ assay, TCR CDR3 regions were amplified from genomic DNA by multiplex PCR. For each cell subset, the extracted genomic DNA was distributed evenly across all wells of several immunoSEQ 96-well plates, and each plate served as one replicate. For sorted subsets, approximately 200 ng of genomic DNA, equivalent to around 31,000 T cell genomes, went into each replicate PCR. Purified libraries were quantified with a Qubit 3.0 fluorometer, sized on a Bioanalyzer 2100, and re-quantified with the KAPA Library Quantification kit. Each immunoSEQ 96-well plate was sequenced on its own single-read 150-cycle Illumina NextSeq 550 flow cell. As for the authors' bioinformatics: Because only junctional sequences without quality scores were contained in the immunoSEQ output, filtering matching that applied to full-length reads could not be performed. Sequences were annotated with PyIR, a Python wrapper for IgBLAST v1.9, and V/J genes and CDR3 were assigned using IMGT germline references. Any read was removed if the V/J assignment was weak (E-value above 1e-6), the CDR3 was missing, or the read contained stop codons, out-of-frame junctions, or ambiguous translated residues. A V3J clonotype was defined by an identical inferred V gene, J gene, and CDR3 amino acid sequence. Percentage overlap between repertoires was computed as shared unique clonotypes divided by the size of the smaller repertoire. Three approaches were used to assess repertoire richness: RTK rarefaction, the Chao1 estimator, and Recon v2.1 estimates of unobserved clonotypes. For all TCRbeta clonotypes obtained by the gDNA method from a few donors, generation probabilities were computed with OLGA. TCRdb re-hosts the immuneACCESS table, in-frame sequences only. Its copies lack some clones; in the studies checked, an unresolved V gene accounts for under half of them, and the cause for the rest is not known. That table supplies the V and J calls and clone size; D and trimming were determined from the DNA. In this sample the table shows fewer than 1.4 million clones, 75% to 80% of which occur a single time. Together, the top ten hold more than 0.55% of the sample.

The TCR comes from a young man in good health. Some clones in this sample may be carry-over from other donors' samples. Specimen: memory CD4+ T cells from PBMCs. Per the publication, the cell subset or site label means: CD45RA-negative fraction. The chain is assembled from TRBV6-1 and TRBJ1-2, and perhaps TRBD1 as D gene, on 6 matching bases. The CDR3: CASSEGYRVNYGYTF. The DNA sequence is TGTGCCAGCAGTGAGGGGTACAGGGTTAACTATGGCTACACCTTC.